This TCR beta chain was captured by sequencing in a study of blood T cell repertoires in COVID-19. In the study overall: Samples came from the United States, Italy and Spain, spanning acute and convalescent COVID-19. PBMCs, B-cell-depleted T cells, or T cells were the source of the cDNA or gDNA that made up the material.

Sequencing used immunoSEQ multiplex PCR; TCRdb keeps in-frame clones, though not all of them. The table has about 220,000 clones, approximately 80% seen once. The CDR3 is 12 residues long. The germline V and J ends were trimmed by 2 bases and 8 bases, with 9 bases remaining between them. The V gene's germline CDR1 is SGHTA and CDR2 FQGNSA. J is TRBJ1-2 and V is TRBV7-2, with D possibly being TRBD1 (6 bases). The sample comprised peripheral blood. This receptor was obtained from an older woman who had recovered from COVID-19. The CDR3 DNA reads TGTGCCAGCAGCTTAACAGGGACGGGCTACACCTTC. Protein sequence: CASSLTGTGYTF.